This T cell receptor beta chain was retrieved from a study of blood T cell repertoires in COVID-19. Study background: The United States, Italy and Spain provided the acute and convalescent COVID-19 samples. The cDNA or gDNA used as material had been derived from T cells, B-cell-depleted T cells, or PBMCs.

Germline V CDR1 and CDR2: LNHDA, SQIVND (reference sequence). Between the trimmed V and J ends, which lost 5 bases and 0 bases, there was a span of 20 bases. This CDR3 comprises 17 residues. Under the authors' procedure: How many nucleated cells were present was estimated from reference gene primer amplification. Only in-frame clones appear in the TCRdb table, and some are missing; sequencing was by immunoSEQ multiplex PCR. V, J and clone size are those of that table, while D and trimming were read from the DNA. This table holds a few hundred thousand clones, over 75% found once. The chain employs TRBV19 and TRBJ2-7, with D possibly being TRBD1 (7 bases). This clonotype was obtained from a man in his fifties with active or convalescent COVID-19. Input material: peripheral blood. The CDR3 sequence is CASSSGVGTESSYEQYF. Here the CDR3 DNA reads TGTGCCAGTAGTTCGGGAGTCGGGACAGAGAGCTCCTACGAGCAGTACTTC.